This paragraph covers one TCR beta chain sequence. These data come from a study of T cells in localized non-small cell lung cancer. Only in-frame clones appear in the TCRdb table, and some are missing; sequencing was by immunoSEQ multiplex PCR. The sample carries about 91,000 clones, roughly 90% recorded once. After removal of 1 base from V and 2 bases from J, the junction contained 11 bases not matched to a gene. Germline lookup yields CDR1 LNHNV and CDR2 YYDKDF (reference sequence). The CDR3 is 18 amino acids. This sequence was found in a man between 40 and 69 years old with stage I squamous cell lung carcinoma. V usage is TRBV15 and J usage is TRBJ2-5, with 9 bases fitting TRBD2. Sequenced material: peripheral blood, taken before any cancer treatment. CDR3 in DNA: TGTGCCACCAGCAGAGGTCGGGCGGTAGCGGGGGCACAAGAGACCCAGTACTTC. Translation gives CATSRGRAVAGAQETQYF.